Reported below is one TCR beta chain. This entry is derived from a study of blood T cell repertoires in COVID-19. Germline values: CDR1 MNHEY, CDR2 SMNVEV (reference sequence). The CDR3 contains 14 residues. V was pared by 6 bases and J by 9 bases, with 13 bases of the junction left unmatched. Some clones are missing from TCRdb's copy, which holds only in-frame ones; the method was immunoSEQ multiplex PCR. The table has 150,000 to 250,000 clones, about 80% seen once. Sequencing was done on a sample of peripheral blood. J is TRBJ2-7 and V is TRBV27; 8 bases line up with TRBD2. This clonotype originated in a human donor with acute or convalescent COVID-19. The donor label of this sample is uncertain. CDR3 nucleotide sequence: TGTGCCAGCAGCAGTCTAGCGGGCCGCCAGGGGCAGTACTTC. This codes for CASSSLAGRQGQYF.